Following are 26 T cell receptor beta chains from one sample sequenced in a study of T cell responses to AZD1222 COVID-19 vaccine. TCRdb's copy holds only in-frame clones and misses some; the assay was immunoSEQ multiplex PCR. The data hold about 83,000 clones, with around 87% observed a single time. Here the sequenced sample was peripheral blood, taken on day 0 of AZD1222 vaccination. Source of these receptors: an adult in good health.

In the case of this clone: Other DNA sequences from this sample encode an identical CDR3 as well. The chain employs TRBV7-3 and TRBJ2-3; no definite D call. CDR3 length: 13 amino acids. The V gene lost 0 bases and the J gene lost 5 bases, with 6 bases spanning the gap. CDR1 and CDR2 (germline): SGHTA, FQGTGA. This CDR3 reads CASSLTQRDTQYF. The DNA for the CDR3 is TGTGCCAGCAGCTTAACGCAGCGAGATACGCAGTATTTT.

This chain connects TRBV30 to TRBJ2-5; tentatively, D is TRBD1 (7 bases). The CDR3 has 14 amino acids. Deletions cut 1 base from V and 2 bases from J, with 11 bases between. Germline values: CDR1 GTSNPN, CDR2 SVGIG (reference sequence). CDR3 loop: CAWSGAGGQETQYF. DNA for the CDR3: TGTGCCTGGAGTGGGGCAGGGGGGCAAGAGACCCAGTACTTC.

This clone was counted a single time. V gene TRBV28 combines with J gene TRBJ2-1; 10 bases fit TRBD2. V shed 6 bases, J shed 4 bases, and the junction held 6 bases outside the gene matches. The germline V gene has CDR1 MDHEN and CDR2 SYDVKM. The CDR3 is made up of 15 amino acids. In DNA, the CDR3 is TGTGCCAGCAGCCAACGGACTAGCGGTTACAATGAGCAGTTCTTC. Protein product: CASSQRTSGYNEQFF.

V usage is TRBV6-4 and J usage is TRBJ2-3; tentative D call: TRBD1 (5 bases). The CDR3 has 13 residues. Germline CDR1 and CDR2: MRHNA and SNTAGT. V was shortened by 7 bases and J by 1 base, with 9 bases between the two germline ends. DNA for the CDR3: TGTGCCAGCAACCAGGGCGGCACAGATACGCAGTATTTT. Translation gives CASNQGGTDTQYF.

The V call is TRBV13, the J call TRBJ2-7; D not certain. In germline, CDR1 is PRHDT, CDR2 FYEKMQ (reference sequence). With 0 bases removed from V and 3 bases from J, the gap between germline ends came to 9 bases. The CDR3 has 14 amino acids. The CDR3 nucleotides read TGTGCCAGCAGCTTAGGAGGCAGAATCTACGAGCAGTACTTC. Translating gives CASSLGGRIYEQYF.

This chain connects TRBV4-3 to TRBJ1-1; unclear D gene. V was clipped by 5 bases and J by 1 base, with 8 bases between them. The CDR3 totals 13 residues. Germline V gene data show CDR1 as LGHNA and CDR2 as YSLEER. In DNA, the CDR3 is TGCGCCAGCAGCTATACAGAGAACACTGAAGCTTTCTTT. Residues: CASSYTENTEAFF.

This CDR3 reads CASKGLAGSSYEQYF. The DNA of the CDR3 is TGTGCCAGCAAGGGACTAGCGGGAAGTAGCTACGAGCAGTACTTC. The V and J genes are TRBV6-5 and TRBJ2-7; 13 nucleotides agree with TRBD2. The CDR3 has 15 residues. With V trimmed by 7 bases and J by 3 bases, 6 bases remained unmatched. In germline, CDR1 is MNHEY, CDR2 SVGAGI.

The rearrangement links TRBV7-2 to TRBJ2-7; D gene ambiguous. V was shortened by 1 base and J by 1 base, with 8 bases between the two germline ends. Per germline, CDR1 SGHTA and CDR2 FQGNSA. The CDR3 sequence is 14 residues long. CDR3 DNA: TGTGCCAGCAGCTTAGTCGGGTTTTCCTACGAGCAGTACTTC. This codes for CASSLVGFSYEQYF.

The rearrangement links TRBV28 to TRBJ1-6; 9 positions agree with TRBD1. The CDR3 contains 17 residues. Germline loops: CDR1 MDHEN, CDR2 SYDVKM. Trimming cost V 2 bases and J 6 bases; bases outside gene matches: 8. The CDR3 loop reads CASSLVGTGLSNSPLHF. CDR3 bases: TGTGCCAGCAGTTTAGTCGGGACAGGGTTGAGTAATTCACCCCTCCACTTT.

This chain links TRBV7-6 with TRBJ2-5; 9 nucleotides agree with TRBD1. CDR1 and CDR2 from the germline V gene are SGHVS and FNYEAQ. V was pared by 5 bases and J by 1 base, with 8 bases of the junction left unmatched. The CDR3 is 16 amino acids. The CDR3 nucleotides read TGTGCCAGCAGCCTTACAGGGGGCATCTTCCAAGAGACCCAGTACTTC. Protein product: CASSLTGGIFQETQYF.

The chain combines TRBV9 with TRBJ2-1; 7 positions match TRBD2. There are 18 residues in the CDR3. Germline-derived CDR1 and CDR2 are SGDLS and YYNGEE. The V and J ends lost 0 bases and 3 bases, in that order; junction bases with no gene match: 12. The CDR3 nucleotides read TGTGCCAGCAGCGTAGGATCTTTAGCGGGCCTACTCTACAATGAGCAGTTCTTC. It encodes CASSVGSLAGLLYNEQFF.

This chain connects TRBV27 to TRBJ2-7; weak D call: TRBD1 (6 bases). The germline V gene has CDR1 MNHEY and CDR2 SMNVEV (reference sequence). Deletions cut 4 bases from V and 6 bases from J, with 22 bases between. The CDR3 is 16 residues long. CDR3 protein: CASSSIWTEWDSEQYF. In DNA form, the CDR3 reads TGTGCCAGCAGTTCAATATGGACAGAGTGGGATTCCGAGCAGTACTTC.

The chain has TRBV9 and TRBJ1-1; D call uncertain. V was pared by 3 bases and J by 4 bases, with 13 bases between. The CDR3 contains 14 residues. Germline values: CDR1 SGDLS, CDR2 YYNGEE. The CDR3 DNA is TGTGCCAGCAGCGGAACTACAGAGGGCACTGAAGCTTTCTTT. Translation gives CASSGTTEGTEAFF.

The rearrangement links TRBV7-9 to TRBJ1-5; a possible D gene is TRBD1 (6 bases). From germline, CDR1 is SEHNR and CDR2 FQNEAQ (reference sequence). The CDR3 is 14 residues long. V was trimmed by 3 bases and J by 4 bases, leaving 10 bases between them. The CDR3 here is CASSLLGGNQPQHF. The CDR3 bases are TGTGCCAGCAGCTTGTTAGGGGGTAATCAGCCCCAGCATTTT.

J is TRBJ2-7 and V is TRBV18; D is uncertain. The V gene's germline CDR1 is KGHSH and CDR2 LQKENI. CDR3 size: 13 residues. The V and J ends lost 8 bases and 2 bases respectively, with 13 bases between them. This chain's CDR3 is CASTNPGTYEQYF. DNA for the CDR3: TGTGCCAGCACCAACCCTGGGACCTACGAGCAGTACTTC.

The rearrangement uses TRBV4-3 and TRBJ2-7; no clear D gene. The germline V gene encodes CDR1 LGHNA and CDR2 YSLEER. Trimming removed 0 bases from V and 0 bases from J, with 12 bases in between. CDR3 length: 16 residues. The CDR3 DNA follows: TGCGCCAGCAGCCAAGATCGGTACGGTAGCTCCTACGAGCAGTACTTC. Protein product: CASSQDRYGSSYEQYF.

CDR3 amino acids: CASSEGGISYEQYF. The CDR3 DNA sequence: TGCGCCAGCAGTGAAGGGGGCATCTCCTACGAGCAGTACTTC. The chain couples TRBV10-1 to TRBJ2-7; TRBD1 matches at 7 bases. The CDR3 totals 14 residues. CDR1 WNHNN and CDR2 SYGVQD come from the germline V gene (reference sequence). J gave up 0 bases and V 3 bases, and 2 bases lay outside the gene matches.

V and J are TRBV21-1 and TRBJ1-2. TRBV21-1 is described as a pseudogene. The CDR3 length is 14 residues. CDR3 in DNA: TGTGCCAGCAGCAAAGGGGGTGGGATCTATGGCTACACCTTC. Protein product: CASSKGGGIYGYTF.

This clone was recorded once. V and J are TRBV28 and TRBJ2-3, with a weak D call TRBD1 (6 bases). The ends were cut back, 10 bases at V and 6 bases at J, with 20 bases in the middle. CDR1 MDHEN and CDR2 SYDVKM come from the germline V gene. CDR3 length: 14 residues. The CDR3 here is CATRDRPRDDTQYF. CDR3 nucleotides: TGTGCCACCCGAGACAGGCCCCGCGATGATACGCAGTATTTT.

In its sample, this clone was seen once. J is TRBJ2-3 and V is TRBV9; D unresolved. This CDR3 has 12 residues. The germline V gene has CDR1 SGDLS and CDR2 YYNGEE. The V and J ends lost 5 bases and 0 bases respectively, with 4 bases between them. The CDR3 region is CASSVSTDTQYF. In DNA form, the CDR3 reads TGTGCCAGCAGTGTAAGCACAGATACGCAGTATTTT.

Here the CDR3 reads CASSEMETGADTQYF. CDR3 sequence (DNA): TGTGCCAGCAGTGAAATGGAGACGGGGGCAGATACGCAGTATTTT. V gene TRBV6-1 combines with J gene TRBJ2-3; D is perhaps TRBD2 (6 bases). This CDR3 has 15 residues. Germline assignment: CDR1 MNHNS and CDR2 SASEGT. With 2 bases removed from V and 4 bases from J, the gap between germline ends came to 13 bases.

In this sample, this clone turned up once. The chain links TRBV25-1 to TRBJ1-5, with unresolved D. The CDR3 totals 13 residues. CDR1 MGHDK and CDR2 SYGVNS come from the germline V gene. With 4 bases removed from V and 3 bases from J, the gap between germline ends came to 7 bases. The CDR3 spells CASSGPYNQPQHF. Here the CDR3 DNA reads TGTGCCAGCAGTGGACCCTACAATCAGCCCCAGCATTTT.

This sequence joins TRBV5-1 and TRBJ2-1, with D unclear. CDR1 and CDR2 (germline): SGHRS, YFSETQ. V was clipped by 6 bases and J by 2 bases, with 15 bases between them. This CDR3 comprises 15 residues. The CDR3 DNA reads as TGCGCCAGCACCCCCGAAGGCGGTCCCTACAATGAGCAGTTCTTC. Translating it yields CASTPEGGPYNEQFF.

The rearrangement uses TRBV6-2 or TRBV6-3 and TRBJ2-1, with 8 bases identical to TRBD2. CDR1 is MNHEY and CDR2 is SVGEGT in the germline V gene. This CDR3 comprises 18 residues. The junction had 9 bases not matched to a gene; V was cut back by 2 bases and J by 0 bases. The CDR3 region is CASSYNPRLALSYNEQFF. CDR3 nucleotides: TGTGCCAGCAGTTACAATCCCAGACTAGCGCTCTCCTACAATGAGCAGTTCTTC.

The chain couples TRBV6-2 or TRBV6-3 to TRBJ2-7; 9 nucleotides agree with TRBD1. The CDR3 consists of 15 residues. The V gene's germline CDR1 is MNHEY and CDR2 SVGEGT. The ends lost 5 bases at V and 2 bases at J; junction bases unmatched: 7. In DNA, the CDR3 is TGTGCCAGCAGTACCGGGACAGGGAGACCCTACGAGCAGTACTTC. Amino acid sequence: CASSTGTGRPYEQYF.

The V gene is TRBV28, the J gene TRBJ2-3; D gene unclear. V was shortened by 7 bases and J by 0 bases, with 20 bases between the two germline ends. Looked up from germline, CDR1 is MDHEN and CDR2 is SYDVKM. CDR3 length: 17 amino acids. The CDR3, as DNA: TGTGCCAGCACCCCAGTTGACCGAAGAACTAGCACAGATACGCAGTATTTT. Protein: CASTPVDRRTSTDTQYF.